The sequence of this TCR beta chain was determined in a study of CD8 T cells in ankylosing spondylitis. In regard to this clonotype: Its antigen is unknown.

TCRdb recomputed calls from the 5' RACE reads with MiXCR, one row per CDR3 protein. The profile shows about 330,000 distinct CDR3 sequences, 6.5% to 10% of them singletons. CDR1 is SGHVS and CDR2 is FQNEAQ in the germline V gene. There are 12 residues in the CDR3. The V end was cut by 7 bases, the J end by 4 bases, with 7 bases between. Overall study results and limits: About 8 highly homologous variants made up a TCR beta motif that seemed to typify ankylosing spondylitis blood.

The TCR originated in a male donor with ankylosing spondylitis. J is TRBJ2-2 and V is TRBV7-8, with D perhaps matching TRBD1 (6 bases). The specimen was blood, either unsorted or a sorted T cell fraction (not recorded which). The CDR3 here is CASTDSTGELFF. The CDR3 coding sequence is TGTGCCAGCACGGACAGCACCGGGGAGCTGTTTTTT.